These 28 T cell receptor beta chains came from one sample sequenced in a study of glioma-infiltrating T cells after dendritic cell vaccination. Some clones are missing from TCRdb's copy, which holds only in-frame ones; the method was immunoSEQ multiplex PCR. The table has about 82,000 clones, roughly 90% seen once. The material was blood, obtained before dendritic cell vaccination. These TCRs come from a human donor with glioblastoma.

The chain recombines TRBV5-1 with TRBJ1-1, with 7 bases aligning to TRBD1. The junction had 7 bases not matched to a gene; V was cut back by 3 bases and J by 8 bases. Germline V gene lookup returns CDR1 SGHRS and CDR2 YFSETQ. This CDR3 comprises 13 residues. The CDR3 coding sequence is TGCGCCAGCAGCTCCCAGACAGGGTTGGAAGCTTTCTTT. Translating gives CASSSQTGLEAFF.

The CDR3 is CASSQGLAGTDTQYF. The CDR3, as DNA: TGTGCCAGCAGCCAAGGACTAGCGGGCACAGATACGCAGTATTTT. The chain recombines TRBV4-2 with TRBJ2-3; 9 bases match TRBD2. Germline V lookup: CDR1 LGHNA, CDR2 YNFKEQ. V gave up 1 base and J gave up 1 base; unmatched junction bases: 0. The CDR3 sequence is 15 residues long.

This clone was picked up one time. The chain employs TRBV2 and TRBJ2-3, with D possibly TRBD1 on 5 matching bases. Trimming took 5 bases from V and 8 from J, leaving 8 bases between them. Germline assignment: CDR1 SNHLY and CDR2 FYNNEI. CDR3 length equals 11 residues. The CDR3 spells CASSPRGTQYF. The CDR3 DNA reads TGTGCCAGCAGTCCTAGGGGTACGCAGTATTTT.

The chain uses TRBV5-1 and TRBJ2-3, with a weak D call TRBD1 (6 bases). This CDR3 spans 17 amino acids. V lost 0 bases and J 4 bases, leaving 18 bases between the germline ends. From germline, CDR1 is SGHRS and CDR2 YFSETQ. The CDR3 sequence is CASSLDLRGALADTQYF. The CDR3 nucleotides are TGCGCCAGCAGCTTGGACCTCAGGGGTGCCCTCGCAGATACGCAGTATTTT.

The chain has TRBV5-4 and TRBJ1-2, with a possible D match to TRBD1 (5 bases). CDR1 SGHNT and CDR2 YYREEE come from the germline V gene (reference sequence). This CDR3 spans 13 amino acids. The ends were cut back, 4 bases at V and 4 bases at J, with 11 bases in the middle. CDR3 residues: CASSPGRGYGYTF. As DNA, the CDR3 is TGTGCCAGCAGCCCTGGGAGGGGCTATGGCTACACCTTC.

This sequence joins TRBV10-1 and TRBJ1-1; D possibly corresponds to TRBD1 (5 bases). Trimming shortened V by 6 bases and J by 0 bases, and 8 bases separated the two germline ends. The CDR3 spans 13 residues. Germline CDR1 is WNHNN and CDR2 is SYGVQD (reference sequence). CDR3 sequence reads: CASRPDMNTEAFF. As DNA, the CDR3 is TGCGCCAGCAGACCGGACATGAACACTGAAGCTTTCTTT.

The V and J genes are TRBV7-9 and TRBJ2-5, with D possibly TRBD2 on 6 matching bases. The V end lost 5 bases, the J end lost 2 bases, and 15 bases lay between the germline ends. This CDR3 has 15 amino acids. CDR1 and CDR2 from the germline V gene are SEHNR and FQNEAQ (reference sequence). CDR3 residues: CASSAPGGVQETQYF. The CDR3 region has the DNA TGTGCCAGCAGCGCACCGGGCGGGGTACAAGAGACCCAGTACTTC. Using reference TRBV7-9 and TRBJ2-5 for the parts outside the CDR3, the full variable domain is DTGVSQNPRHKITKRGQNVTFRCDPISEHNRLYWYRQTLGQGPEFLTYFQNEAQLEKSRLLSDRFSAERPKGSFSTLEIQRTEQGDSAMYLCASSAPGGVQETQYFGPGTRLLVL.

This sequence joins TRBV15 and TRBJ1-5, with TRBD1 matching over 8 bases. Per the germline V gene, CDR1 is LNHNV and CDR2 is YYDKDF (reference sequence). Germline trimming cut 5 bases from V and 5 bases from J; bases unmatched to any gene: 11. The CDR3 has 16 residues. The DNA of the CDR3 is TGTGCCACCAGCGGGGACAGGTTAGCAGGGGATCAGCCCCAGCATTTT. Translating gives CATSGDRLAGDQPQHF.

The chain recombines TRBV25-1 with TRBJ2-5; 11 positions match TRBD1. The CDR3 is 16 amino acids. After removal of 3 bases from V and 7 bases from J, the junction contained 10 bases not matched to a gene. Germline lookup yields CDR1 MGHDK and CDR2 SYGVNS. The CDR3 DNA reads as TGTGCCAGCAGTGACTCGGGACAGGGGGAGGCGGGGACCCAGTACTTC. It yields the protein CASSDSGQGEAGTQYF.

The CDR3: CASSPLGTSGGRNTGELFF. CDR3 nucleotide sequence: TGTGCCAGCAGCCCATTAGGGACTAGCGGGGGTAGAAACACCGGGGAGCTGTTTTTT. This chain joins TRBV4-2 and TRBJ2-2; the match to TRBD2 covers 14 bases. The CDR3 is 19 residues long. Germline-derived CDR1 and CDR2 are LGHNA and YNFKEQ. V shed 4 bases, J shed 2 bases, and the junction held 9 bases outside the gene matches.

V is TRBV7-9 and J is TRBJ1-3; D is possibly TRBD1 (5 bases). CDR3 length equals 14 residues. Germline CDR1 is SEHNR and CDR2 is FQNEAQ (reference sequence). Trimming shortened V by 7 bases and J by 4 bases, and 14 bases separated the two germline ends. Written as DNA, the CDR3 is TGTGCCAGCACCCGACCGGGGGAAGGAAACACCATATATTTT. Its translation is CASTRPGEGNTIYF.

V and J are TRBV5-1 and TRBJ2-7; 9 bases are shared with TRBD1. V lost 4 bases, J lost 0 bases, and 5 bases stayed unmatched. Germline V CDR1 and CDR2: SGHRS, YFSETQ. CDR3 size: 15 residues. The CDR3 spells CASSETGGSSYEQYF. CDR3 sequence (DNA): TGCGCCAGCAGCGAGACAGGGGGAAGCTCCTACGAGCAGTACTTC. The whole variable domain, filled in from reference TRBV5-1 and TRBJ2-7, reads KAGVTQTPRYLIKTRGQQVTLSCSPISGHRSVSWYQQTPGQGLQFLFEYFSETQRNKGNFPGRFSGRQFSNSRSEMNVSTLELGDSALYLCASSETGGSSYEQYFGPGTRLTVT.

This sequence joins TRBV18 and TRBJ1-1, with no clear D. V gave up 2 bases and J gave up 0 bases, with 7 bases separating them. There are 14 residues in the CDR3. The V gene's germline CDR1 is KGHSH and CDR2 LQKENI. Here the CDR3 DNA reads TGTGCCAGCTCACCAAGGGAGATGAACACTGAAGCTTTCTTT. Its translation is CASSPREMNTEAFF.

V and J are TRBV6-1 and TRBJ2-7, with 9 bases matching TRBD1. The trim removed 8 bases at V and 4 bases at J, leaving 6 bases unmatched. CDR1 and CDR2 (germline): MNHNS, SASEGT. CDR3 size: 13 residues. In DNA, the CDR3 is TGTGCCAGCGGAGATGACAGGGGGTACGAGCAGTACTTC. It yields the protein CASGDDRGYEQYF.

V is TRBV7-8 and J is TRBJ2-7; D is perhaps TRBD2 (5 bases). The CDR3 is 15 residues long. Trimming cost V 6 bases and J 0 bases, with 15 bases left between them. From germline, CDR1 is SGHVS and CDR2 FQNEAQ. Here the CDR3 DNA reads TGTGCCAGCAGTCCCAGGACTGGGAACTCCTACGAGCAGTACTTC. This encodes CASSPRTGNSYEQYF.

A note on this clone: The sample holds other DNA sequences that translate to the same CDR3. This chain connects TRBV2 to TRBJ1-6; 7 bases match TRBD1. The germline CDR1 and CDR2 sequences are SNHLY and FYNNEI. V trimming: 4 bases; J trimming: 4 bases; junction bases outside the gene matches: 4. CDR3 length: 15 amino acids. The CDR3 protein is CASSVRDRYNSPLHF. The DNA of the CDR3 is TGTGCCAGCAGTGTACGGGACAGATATAATTCACCCCTCCACTTT.

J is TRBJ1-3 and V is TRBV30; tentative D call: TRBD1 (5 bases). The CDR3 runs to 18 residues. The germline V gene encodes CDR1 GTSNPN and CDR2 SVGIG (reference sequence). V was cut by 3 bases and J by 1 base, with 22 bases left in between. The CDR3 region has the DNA TGTGCCTGGAGCCACGGTCGGCAGGGCCTAGGGTCTGGAAACACCATATATTTT. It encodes CAWSHGRQGLGSGNTIYF.

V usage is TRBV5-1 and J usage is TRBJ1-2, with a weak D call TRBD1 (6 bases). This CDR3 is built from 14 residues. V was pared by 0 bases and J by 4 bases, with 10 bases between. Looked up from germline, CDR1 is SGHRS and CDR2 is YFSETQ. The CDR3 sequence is CASSLGDKIYGYTF. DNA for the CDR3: TGCGCCAGCAGCTTGGGGGACAAGATCTATGGCTACACCTTC. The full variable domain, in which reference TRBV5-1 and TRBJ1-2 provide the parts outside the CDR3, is KAGVTQTPRYLIKTRGQQVTLSCSPISGHRSVSWYQQTPGQGLQFLFEYFSETQRNKGNFPGRFSGRQFSNSRSEMNVSTLELGDSALYLCASSLGDKIYGYTFGSGTRLTVV.

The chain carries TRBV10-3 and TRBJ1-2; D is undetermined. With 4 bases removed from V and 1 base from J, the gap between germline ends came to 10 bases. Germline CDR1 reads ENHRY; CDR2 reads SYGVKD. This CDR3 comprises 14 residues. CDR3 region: CAISGSDSNYGYTF. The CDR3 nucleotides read TGTGCCATCAGTGGGTCAGATAGTAACTATGGCTACACCTTC.

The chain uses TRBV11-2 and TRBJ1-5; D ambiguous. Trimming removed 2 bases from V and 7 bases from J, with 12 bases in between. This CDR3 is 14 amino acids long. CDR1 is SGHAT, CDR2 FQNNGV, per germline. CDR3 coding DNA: TGTGCCAGCAGCTTACGACTTTCTATACAGCCCCAGCATTTT. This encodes CASSLRLSIQPQHF.

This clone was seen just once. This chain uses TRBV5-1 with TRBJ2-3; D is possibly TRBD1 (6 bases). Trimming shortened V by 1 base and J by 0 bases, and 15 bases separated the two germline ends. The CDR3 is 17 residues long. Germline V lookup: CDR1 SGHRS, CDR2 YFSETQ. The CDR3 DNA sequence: TGCGCCAGCAGCTTGCCCCAACAGGGTCAGAGCACAGATACGCAGTATTTT. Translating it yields CASSLPQQGQSTDTQYF.

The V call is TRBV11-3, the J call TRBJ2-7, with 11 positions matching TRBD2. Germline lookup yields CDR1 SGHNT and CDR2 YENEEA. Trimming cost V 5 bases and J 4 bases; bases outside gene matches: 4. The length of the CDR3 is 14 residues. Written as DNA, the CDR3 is TGTGCCAGCAGCATAGCGGGAGGGCCATACGAGCAGTACTTC. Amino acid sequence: CASSIAGGPYEQYF.

CDR3 protein: CASSGMTHYNEQFF. The CDR3, as DNA: TGTGCCAGCAGCGGTATGACACACTACAATGAGCAGTTCTTC. The rearrangement uses TRBV2 and TRBJ2-1; D is uncertain. Trimming took 6 bases from V and 3 from J, leaving 12 bases between them. From germline, CDR1 is SNHLY and CDR2 FYNNEI. The CDR3 runs 14 residues.

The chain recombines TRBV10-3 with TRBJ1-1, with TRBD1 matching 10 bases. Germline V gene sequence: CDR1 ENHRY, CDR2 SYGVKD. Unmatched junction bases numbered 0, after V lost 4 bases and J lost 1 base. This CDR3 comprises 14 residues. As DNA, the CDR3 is TGTGCCATCAGTGGGACAGGGGGGAACACTGAAGCTTTCTTT. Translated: CAISGTGGNTEAFF.

CDR3 region: CASSFGRNTEAFF. In DNA, the CDR3 is TGCGCCAGCAGCTTCGGGAGAAACACTGAAGCTTTCTTT. V and J are TRBV5-1 and TRBJ1-1; D unresolved. CDR1 is SGHRS and CDR2 is YFSETQ in the germline V gene. This CDR3 region has 13 residues. With 2 bases removed from V and 2 bases from J, the gap between germline ends came to 7 bases.

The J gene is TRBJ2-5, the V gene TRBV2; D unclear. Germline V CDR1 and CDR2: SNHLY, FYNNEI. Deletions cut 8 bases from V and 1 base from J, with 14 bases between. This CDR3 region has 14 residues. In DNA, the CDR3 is TGTGCCAGCCGAAGCACGCCTGCCCAAGAGACCCAGTACTTC. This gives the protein CASRSTPAQETQYF. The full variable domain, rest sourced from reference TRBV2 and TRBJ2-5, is EPEVTQTPSHQVTQMGQEVILRCVPISNHLYFYWYRQILGQKVEFLVSFYNNEISEKSEIFDDQFSVERPDGSNFTLKIRSTKLEDSAMYFCASRSTPAQETQYFGPGTRLLVL.

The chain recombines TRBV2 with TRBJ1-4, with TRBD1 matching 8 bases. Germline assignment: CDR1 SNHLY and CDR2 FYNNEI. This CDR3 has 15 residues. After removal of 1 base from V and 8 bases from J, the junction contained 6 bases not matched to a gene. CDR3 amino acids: CASSEGGQAREKLFF. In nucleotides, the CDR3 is TGTGCCAGCAGTGAAGGGGGACAGGCCAGAGAAAAACTGTTTTTT. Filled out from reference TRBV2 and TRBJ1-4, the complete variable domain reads EPEVTQTPSHQVTQMGQEVILRCVPISNHLYFYWYRQILGQKVEFLVSFYNNEISEKSEIFDDQFSVERPDGSNFTLKIRSTKLEDSAMYFCASSEGGQAREKLFFGSGTQLSVL.

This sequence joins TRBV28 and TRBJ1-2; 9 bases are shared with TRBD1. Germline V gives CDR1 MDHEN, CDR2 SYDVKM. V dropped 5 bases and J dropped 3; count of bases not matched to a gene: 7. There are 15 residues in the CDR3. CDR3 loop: CASSDPQGADYGYTF. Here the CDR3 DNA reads TGTGCCAGCAGTGACCCACAGGGGGCGGACTATGGCTACACCTTC.